The T cell receptor (beta chain) under discussion was sequenced for a study of cytomegalovirus exposure and HLA in healthy donors (dated by TCRdb to between 2016 and 2019). Looking at the study overall: The 650 to 800 repertoires of the first cohort and the approximately 130 validation repertoires were produced on the same platform, according to a later analysis. The aim of the study was to test whether cataloging public T cell receptors could identify signatures of past pathogen exposure. In addition to the first cohort of 666 subjects, a separate validation cohort of 120 different subjects was used. High-throughput TCR immunosequencing, statistical association of individual TCRs with disease status, and machine learning were combined to predict cytomegalovirus infection status.

Libraries were constructed by the immunoSEQ multiplex PCR assay. On the study's bioinformatics: A statistical classification framework was built to diagnose cytomegalovirus status from the catalog of TCR beta chain sequences. The source is immuneACCESS, and TCRdb retained only in-frame sequences with V and J called. Part of the clones is not carried over; for the studies checked, unresolved V genes explain less than half of this, and the remainder is unexplained. For V, J and clone size, that table is used; D and trimming come from the DNA. The sample contains roughly 150,000 clones, approximately 91% of them found a single time. About 3.5% of the sample is in the top ten clones. Separate from the roughly 700-subject first cohort, the validation cohort of over 90 subjects was the group to which the donors belonged. This clone was found a few times. This clone's antigen is unknown. One base away there is no much larger clone; base qualities are not given.

Points the paper makes about the study in general: The classifier was reported to diagnose cytomegalovirus status with high specificity and sensitivity in both the original and validation cohorts. A later analysis lacked HLA typing for the validation cohort, so it scored co-occurrence in that cohort across all 130 or so repertoires. While some public TCRs were present in many individuals, most TCR sequences turned up only very rarely across donors. In vitro tests confirmed that three of the cytomegalovirus-associated TCR beta chains recognize cytomegalovirus antigens. Of the cluster scores, about 94% were above 0 in a later analysis, which found that TCRs clustered in the first cohort also tended to co-occur in the 110 or so validation repertoires. The study listed 164 TCR beta chains as associated with cytomegalovirus. The authors suggested that the approach could potentially be extended to other disease states and immunological phenotypes.

The CDR3 goes from the cysteine to the phenylalanine over 12 residues. Just the 36-base CDR3 DNA is kept, in frame starting at base 1. Taken from the germline V gene (reference sequence), the CDR1 and CDR2 loops are LNHDA and SQIVND. V and J are truncated by 5 bases and 3 bases respectively, leaving an intervening sequence of 8 bases. Sequences were obtained from PBMCs. This sequence was found in a woman younger than 30 in good health and CMV-seropositive. The rearranged chain carries TRBV19 and TRBJ2-7; TRBD1 is possibly the D segment (6 matching bases). The encoded CDR3 is CASSGGHYEQYF. The sequenced DNA is TGTGCCAGTAGTGGGGGCCACTACGAGCAGTACTTC. Joined to the reference TRBV19 and TRBJ2-7 proteins, this CDR3 gives the full variable domain: DGGITQSPKYLFRKEGQNVTLSCEQNLNHDAMYWYRQDPGQGLRLIYYSQIVNDFQKGDIAEGYSVSREKKESFPLTVTSAQKNPTAFYLCASSGGHYEQYFGPGTRLTVT.